The table lists the clone carrying this T cell receptor (beta chain) with many counts. Its antigen is currently unknown. The CDR3 totals 12 residues. V was cut by 3 bases and J by 7 bases, with 10 bases left in between. The record originates from a study of regulatory T cells in long-lasting Graves disease. Study conclusions and caveats: TCR diversity in persistent Graves' patients was below that of newly diagnosed ones.

Arm-PCR of CDR3 regions and iRepertoire HTBI primers were the basis on which TCR beta libraries were built. TCRdb re-called the multiplex PCR reads with MiXCR, one entry per CDR3 protein. The data hold approximately 400,000 distinct CDR3 sequences, with 12% observed a single time. Noted time point: newly diagnosed GD, antithyroid drugs for less than 3 months. From RNA extracted from PBMCs, the TCR library was made. Graves' disease diagnosis relied on American Thyroid Association guidelines. The data were also submitted as part of a second study, on T cells in Graves' hyperthyroidism and ophthalmopathy.

The clonotype comes from a woman between 18 and 30 years old with Graves disease. The sequencing used peripheral blood mononuclear cells (PBMCs), collected at new diagnosis, from a patient treated with antithyroid drugs. V is TRBV12-3 or TRBV12-4 and J is TRBJ2-7; possibly TRBD1 or TRBD2 for D (6 bases each). CDR3 amino acids: CASSFGGQEQYV. Written as DNA, the CDR3 is TGTGCCAGCAGTTTTGGGGGGCAAGAGCAGTACGTC.